The rows below give T cell receptor beta chains drawn from one sample of a study of pediatric ulcerative colitis. Assay used: immunoSEQ multiplex PCR; TCRdb lists only in-frame clones, some missing. The sample contains around 37,000 clones, over 70% of which appear only once. Sequencing used gut tissue. These TCRs come from a boy aged 5 to 17 with severe ulcerative colitis. CDR3s include the opening cysteine and the closing phenylalanine or tryptophan. The order of the fields is V gene, D gene, clone size, J gene, CDR3 DNA, CDR3 protein. A D gene is named only where the DNA matches it firmly. Clone size, where shown, is once, few, many, or a class for clones that have expanded.

>TRBV6-6|TRBD1|NA|TRBJ1-6
TGTGCCAGCCGGGACAGGGTCAATTCACCCCTCCACTTT
CASRDRVNSPLHF
>TRBV5-5|NA|NA|TRBJ2-7
TGTGCCAGCAGCTTTGGGGGCTCCTACGAGCAGTACTTC
CASSFGGSYEQYF
>TRBV5-1|TRBD1|NA|TRBJ1-4
TGCGCCAGCAGCACGGGCGAGGGACAGGGGGCTAACCCAACTAATGAAAAACTGTTTTTT
CASSTGEGQGANPTNEKLFF
>TRBV4-1|NA|few|TRBJ1-1
TGCGCCAGCAGCCAAGGAGAGAACACTGAAGCTTTCTTT
CASSQGENTEAFF
>TRBV7-8|NA|few|TRBJ1-2
TGTGCCAGCACAGGGGCAAGGGTTTCTGGCTACACCTTC
CASTGARVSGYTF
>TRBV15|NA|NA|TRBJ1-5
TGTGCCACCAGCAGAGATGTTAATCAGCCCCAGCATTTT
CATSRDVNQPQHF
>TRBV7-2|NA|NA|TRBJ1-5
TGTGCCAGCAGCTTGCCAACTCAGCCCCAGCATTTT
CASSLPTQPQHF
>TRBV6-1|TRBD1|NA|TRBJ2-7
TGTGCCAGCAGTGAAAATTATGAGGGACAGGACTACGAGCAGTACTTC
CASSENYEGQDYEQYF
>TRBV20-1|NA|NA|TRBJ2-5
TGCAGTGCCAATTATCAAGAGACCCAGTACTTC
CSANYQETQYF
>TRBV19|NA|NA|TRBJ2-7
TGTGCCAGTAGTATAGGCCGTCCCAGGGCCTACGAGCAGTACTTC
CASSIGRPRAYEQYF
>TRBV20-1|NA|NA|TRBJ2-1
TGCAGTTTGGCTTATGGCGATGAGCAGTTCTTC
CSLAYGDEQFF
>TRBV7-3|TRBD2|NA|TRBJ2-7
TGTGCCAGCAGCCATGCTAGCGGGGGGGCTGGTGAGCAGTACTTC
CASSHASGGAGEQYF
>TRBV5-1|TRBD1|NA|TRBJ2-2
TGCGCCAGCAGCTCAGAGCTCGGACAGGGGACGAACACCGGGGAGCTGTTTTTT
CASSSELGQGTNTGELFF
>TRBV7-2|TRBD1|NA|TRBJ2-5
TGTGCCAGCAGCATAATGCAGGGGGTCGGGACCCAGTACTTC
CASSIMQGVGTQYF
>TRBV7-3|TRBD1|NA|TRBJ1-1
TGTGCCAGCAGCTTCGCAGGGGGCACTGAAGCTTTCTTT
CASSFAGGTEAFF
>TRBV29-1|NA|NA|TRBJ1-5
TGCAGCGTTGTGGAGGGGATTCAGCCCCAGCATTTT
CSVVEGIQPQHF
>TRBV11-2|NA|NA|TRBJ2-1
TGTGCCAGCAGCTACACCTACAATGAGCAGTTCTTC
CASSYTYNEQFF
>TRBV6-8|TRBD1|NA|TRBJ1-2
TGTGCCAGCCTTAGGGACAGGGTATGTGGGGGCTACACCTTC
CASLRDRVCGGYTF
>TRBV28|NA|NA|TRBJ1-1
TGTGCCAGCAGTCCTAGGGGGTCGGACACTGAAGCTTTCTTT
CASSPRGSDTEAFF
>TRBV19|TRBD1|NA|TRBJ2-1
TGTGCCAGTAGTCAGCCGGGACAGGTTTACAATGAGCAGTTCTTC
CASSQPGQVYNEQFF
>TRBV7-9|NA|NA|TRBJ2-4
TGTGCCAGCAGCTTATCGGGAGAAGGAATTCAGTACTTC
CASSLSGEGIQYF
>TRBV5-6|NA|NA|TRBJ2-7
TGTGCCAGCAGCGTAGGTTACGAGCAGTACTTC
CASSVGYEQYF
>TRBV10-1|TRBD1|NA|TRBJ2-7
TGCGCCAGCAGTGAATACGAGAAGGGGGCAGAGGAGCAGTACTTC
CASSEYEKGAEEQYF
>TRBV13|TRBD2|NA|TRBJ2-5
TGTGCCAGCAGTATCGGGGGGGTAGGAAAGACCCAGTACTTC
CASSIGGVGKTQYF
>TRBV5-6|NA|NA|TRBJ1-6
TGTGCCAGCAGCTGGGGACGGAATAATTCACCCCTCCACTTT
CASSWGRNNSPLHF
>TRBV5-1|TRBD2|NA|TRBJ2-3
TGCGCCAGCCAAGAAAGCAGCGGGGTGGCAGATACGCAGTATTTT
CASQESSGVADTQYF
>TRBV11-3|NA|NA|TRBJ1-6
TGTGCCAGCAGCTTGGGGGGGGGAAATTCACCCCTCCACTTT
CASSLGGGNSPLHF
>TRBV11-2|NA|few|TRBJ2-1
TGTGCCAGCAGCTTAGTATCGAGGTACAATGAGCAGTTCTTC
CASSLVSRYNEQFF